This passage covers 13 T cell receptor beta chains from one sample sequenced in a study of regulatory T cells in long-lasting Graves disease. As for time point: persistent/refractory GD, antithyroid drugs over 5 years with positive TRAb. RNA extracted from PBMCs served as the sequencing template. Both iRepertoire HTBI primers and Arm-PCR of CDR3 regions were used to build the TCR beta libraries. TCRdb independently ran MiXCR on the multiplex PCR reads; one entry per CDR3 protein. The sample has 600,000 to 800,000 distinct CDR3 sequences, about 30% seen once; the top ten hold 40% to 55%. The input for sequencing was peripheral blood mononuclear cells (PBMCs), taken when the disease was refractory, from a patient treated with antithyroid drugs. These receptors all come from a female donor with Graves disease.

This clonotype showed up just once. J is TRBJ2-3 and V is TRBV12-3 or TRBV12-4; 9 bases match TRBD2. The CDR3 runs to 17 residues. V shed 5 bases, J shed 2 bases, and the junction held 11 bases outside the gene matches. The CDR3 DNA follows: TGTGCCAGCAGTCCGACAGCACTAGCGGGCCTCACAGATACGCAGTATTTT. Its translation is CASSPTALAGLTDTQYF.

This clonotype has just a few counts. The CDR3 nucleotides are TGTGCCAGCACATCCACCACAGGTGGGTTGGCTGAAGCTTTCTTT. This translates into CASTSTTGGLAEAFF. The chain recombines TRBV28 with TRBJ1-1, with TRBD1 as a possible D gene (5 bases). The germline CDR1 and CDR2 sequences are MDHEN and SYDVKM. The V and J ends lost 7 bases and 6 bases respectively, with 21 bases between them. The CDR3 loop spans 15 amino acids.

This clonotype was counted a few times. The chain is built from TRBV20-1 and TRBJ2-4; D might be TRBD1 (5 bases). The CDR3 is made up of 12 amino acids. Trimming left V 3 bases short and J 7 bases short, with 10 bases between. Germline values: CDR1 DFQATT, CDR2 SNEGSKA (reference sequence). CDR3 residues: CSASPKGNIQYF. The CDR3 nucleotides are TGCAGTGCTAGTCCTAAGGGGAACATTCAGTACTTC.

The chain is built from TRBV7-3 and TRBJ2-5; no clear D. Trimming removed 6 bases from V and 5 bases from J, with 16 bases in between. CDR3 size: 14 residues. Germline-derived CDR1 and CDR2 are SGHTA and FQGTGA. The chain's CDR3 is CASSRRPGRETQYF. For the CDR3, the DNA is TGTGCCAGCAGTCGTAGACCAGGACGGGAGACCCAGTACTTC.

This clonotype was seen only once. V usage is TRBV9 and J usage is TRBJ1-2, with D perhaps matching TRBD1 (5 bases). Trimming shortened V by 3 bases and J by 8 bases, and 20 bases separated the two germline ends. Germline V lookup: CDR1 SGDLS, CDR2 YYNGEE. The CDR3 consists of 15 residues. CDR3 bases: TGTGCCAGCAGCGAGATCAGAGGGACCCAGAAGGGCTACACCTTC. Translated, it gives CASSEIRGTQKGYTF.

V gene TRBV9 combines with J gene TRBJ2-7; 8 bases map to TRBD1. This CDR3 is built from 15 residues. The ends lost 0 bases at V and 4 bases at J; junction bases unmatched: 6. The germline gives CDR1 SGDLS, CDR2 YYNGEE. CDR3 DNA sequence: TGTGCCAGCAGCGTAGGACAGGGGCCAGGGTACGAGCAGTACTTC. As protein: CASSVGQGPGYEQYF.

This rearrangement joins TRBV19 to TRBJ1-4; 7 nucleotides match TRBD1. This CDR3 has 16 amino acids. Germline V gene data show CDR1 as LNHDA and CDR2 as SQIVND (reference sequence). The junction had 13 bases not matched to a gene; V was cut back by 5 bases and J by 7 bases. The CDR3 DNA reads as TGTGCCAGTAGTTCCCGAAGCCAGGGGGGGCCTGAAAAACTGTTTTTT. Amino acids: CASSSRSQGGPEKLFF.

This chain connects TRBV19 to TRBJ1-2; D is perhaps TRBD1 (5 bases). The V gene lost 3 bases and the J gene lost 7 bases, with 15 bases spanning the gap. CDR1 LNHDA and CDR2 SQIVND come from the germline V gene (reference sequence). This CDR3 spans 14 amino acids. The CDR3 is CASSMQGWDCGYTF. In DNA, the CDR3 is TGTGCCAGTAGTATGCAGGGTTGGGACTGTGGCTACACCTTC.

A few counts support this clonotype. The chain recombines TRBV20-1 with TRBJ1-1; D ambiguous. This CDR3 comprises 13 residues. CDR1 DFQATT and CDR2 SNEGSKA come from the germline V gene (reference sequence). V shed 3 bases and J shed 7 bases, with 15 bases lying between them. The CDR3 spells CSASISPEDEAFF. For the CDR3, the DNA is TGCAGTGCTAGCATTTCGCCGGAGGATGAAGCTTTCTTT.

This clonotype has more than one count but fewer than ten. The chain has TRBV2 and TRBJ2-7, with 8 bases aligning to TRBD2. Germline loops: CDR1 SNHLY, CDR2 FYNNEI. V was pared by 7 bases and J by 0 bases, with 5 bases of the junction left unmatched. This CDR3 region has 14 residues. In nucleotides, the CDR3 is TGTGCCAGCATGAGGAGCGGGAGCTCCTACGAGCAGTACTTC. Encoded protein: CASMRSGSSYEQYF. Complete variable domain (other parts from reference TRBV2 and TRBJ2-7): EPEVTQTPSHQVTQMGQEVILRCVPISNHLYFYWYRQILGQKVEFLVSFYNNEISEKSEIFDDQFSVERPDGSNFTLKIRSTKLEDSAMYFCASMRSGSSYEQYFGPGTRLTVT.

The chain links TRBV6-1 to TRBJ2-7; 7 bases align to TRBD1. Germline CDR1 and CDR2: MNHNS and SASEGT. This CDR3 has 14 amino acids. V lost 7 bases and J lost 1; bases outside the gene matches: 7. The CDR3 is CASTAGGPSYEQYF. As DNA, the CDR3 is TGTGCCAGCACCGCAGGGGGACCTTCCTACGAGCAGTACTTC.

The rearrangement joins TRBV6-2 or TRBV6-3 to TRBJ1-3; TRBD1 might be the D (5 bases). V was cut by 6 bases and J by 0 bases, with 12 bases left in between. The germline V gene encodes CDR1 MNHEY and CDR2 SVGEGT. CDR3 size: 15 residues. The CDR3 nucleotides read TGTGCCAGCAGGGACGGACATTTCTCTGGAAACACCATATATTTT. Amino acids: CASRDGHFSGNTIYF.

Worth noting for this clonotype: Because it lacks the conserved phenylalanine or tryptophan at the end, this CDR3 is likely a read error. The gene calls are TRBV12-3 or TRBV12-4 and TRBJ1-2, with D maybe TRBD1 (5 bases). V was pared by 4 bases and J by 8 bases, with 20 bases between. The CDR3 is 15 amino acids. The CDR3 DNA is TGTGCCAGCAGTTCCGGGGCGAGGTTTGGGGGGGGCTACACCTCC. Protein product: CASSSGARFGGGYTS.